A selection of T cell receptor beta chains follows, all from one sample in a study of cytomegalovirus exposure and HLA in healthy donors. Method: immunoSEQ multiplex PCR; TCRdb's copy keeps in-frame clones and lacks some. The sample has about 120,000 clones; approximately 80% are singletons. The specimen was PBMCs. The receptors shown here come from a woman aged 40-49 years in good health and CMV-seropositive. The CDR3 runs from the conserved cysteine through the conserved F or W. The D gene is left open where the match is weak. Part of the rows lack a size; the others show once, few, many or a class for expanded clones.

d_call	clone_size	j_call	v_call	cdr3_length	cdr3_aa	cdr3_nt
NA	NA	TRBJ1-2	TRBV2	15	CASSDNLRGISGYTF	TGTGCCAGCAGTGATAATTTGAGAGGGATCAGCGGCTACACCTTC
NA	NA	TRBJ1-2	TRBV29-1	11	CSVTANYGYTF	TGCAGCGTGACAGCTAACTATGGCTACACCTTC
NA	NA	TRBJ2-7	TRBV13	14	CASSIRRTSDEQYF	TGTGCCAGCAGCATCCGACGGACTTCGGACGAGCAGTACTTC
TRBD2	NA	TRBJ2-5	TRBV30	18	CAWSRGTSGRFVLETQYF	TGTGCCTGGAGTAGGGGGACTAGCGGGAGATTTGTGTTAGAGACCCAGTACTTC
TRBD2	few	TRBJ2-5	TRBV5-1	15	CASSTRGGPGETQYF	TGCGCCAGCAGCACCCGGGGGGGGCCCGGGGAGACCCAGTACTTC
TRBD2	NA	TRBJ2-1	TRBV30	16	CAWRGRLAGDNNEQFF	TGTGCCTGGCGCGGGCGGCTAGCGGGGGACAACAATGAGCAGTTCTTC
NA	once	TRBJ1-1	TRBV5-1	14	CASSPGSVDTEAFF	TGCGCCAGCAGCCCGGGGAGCGTAGACACTGAAGCTTTCTTT
TRBD1	NA	TRBJ1-1	TRBV11-2	13	CASSHRGGTEAFF	TGTGCCAGCAGCCACAGGGGGGGGACTGAAGCTTTCTTT
NA	NA	TRBJ2-5	TRBV29-1	14	CSVSNVGSLETQYF	TGCAGCGTTTCGAACGTCGGTAGTCTGGAGACCCAGTACTTC
NA	NA	TRBJ1-2	TRBV6-5	12	CASSYSGAGYTF	TGTGCCAGCAGTTACTCGGGGGCTGGCTACACCTTC
TRBD1	NA	TRBJ1-1	TRBV19	16	CASSTHRGPPNTEAFF	TGTGCCAGTAGTACCCACAGGGGCCCACCTAACACTGAAGCTTTCTTT
TRBD2	NA	TRBJ2-3	TRBV27	15	CASSLASGSADTQYF	TGTGCCAGCAGTTTGGCTAGCGGGTCAGCAGATACGCAGTATTTT
NA	NA	TRBJ1-1	TRBV6-1	13	CASQQGFGTEAFF	TGTGCCAGTCAACAGGGTTTTGGCACTGAAGCTTTCTTT
NA	NA	TRBJ1-2	TRBV5-1	13	CASSLDGNYGYTF	TGCGCCAGCAGCCTTGACGGGAACTATGGCTACACCTTC
TRBD2	NA	TRBJ2-5	TRBV7-6	15	CASSLASGSGETQYF	TGTGCCAGCAGCTTAGCTAGCGGGAGTGGGGAGACCCAGTACTTC
NA	NA	TRBJ2-3	TRBV4-3	15	CASSQETGRTDTQYF	TGCGCCAGCAGCCAAGAAACAGGGAGAACAGATACGCAGTATTTT
TRBD1	few	TRBJ1-1	TRBV5-6	15	CASDRGPNGDTEAFF	TGTGCCAGTGACAGGGGACCAAACGGAGACACTGAAGCTTTCTTT
TRBD2	NA	TRBJ2-5	TRBV18	14	CASSPGGGQETQYF	TGTGCCAGCTCACCAGGCGGGGGCCAAGAGACCCAGTACTTC
TRBD2	few	TRBJ2-1	TRBV7-3	13	CASSLNSGRIPFF	TGTGCCAGCAGCTTAAATAGCGGGAGAATCCCGTTCTTC
TRBD2	NA	TRBJ2-7	TRBV4-1	16	CASSQDGTSGTYEQYF	TGCGCCAGCAGCCAAGATGGAACTAGCGGAACCTACGAGCAGTACTTC
TRBD2	NA	TRBJ2-7	TRBV9	15	CASSIGTSGNYEQYF	TGTGCCAGCAGCATCGGGACTAGCGGGAACTACGAGCAGTACTTC
NA	once	TRBJ2-7	TRBV29-1	12	CSVLTGSYEQYF	TGCAGCGTCCTGACAGGCTCCTACGAGCAGTACTTC
TRBD1	NA	TRBJ2-3	TRBV5-4	14	CASSSGQARDTQYF	TGTGCCAGCAGCTCCGGACAGGCCAGAGATACGCAGTATTTT
NA	NA	TRBJ1-3	TRBV30	14	CAWRPGSAGNTIYF	TGTGCCTGGAGGCCAGGTTCGGCTGGAAACACCATATATTTT
NA	NA	TRBJ1-6	TRBV19	14	CASSISTAQATLHF	TGTGCCAGTAGTATAAGCACGGCACAGGCAACCCTCCACTTT
TRBD1	NA	TRBJ2-1	TRBV5-4	14	CASSRDRWVNEQFF	TGTGCCAGCAGCCGGGACAGGTGGGTCAATGAGCAGTTCTTC
NA	NA	TRBJ2-5	TRBV2	14	CASSDFRGQETQYF	TGTGCCAGCAGTGATTTTCGGGGCCAAGAGACCCAGTACTTC
TRBD1	NA	TRBJ1-1	TRBV6-1	14	CASSGTGAGTEAFF	TGTGCCAGCAGTGGGACAGGGGCGGGCACTGAAGCTTTCTTT
NA	NA	TRBJ1-2	TRBV5-4	16	CASSFLGQSINYGYTF	TGTGCCAGCAGCTTCCTTGGGCAGAGCATTAACTATGGCTACACCTTC
NA	NA	TRBJ1-4	TRBV5-4	18	CASSLGRPLESTNEKLFF	TGTGCCAGCAGCTTGGGACGGCCCCTGGAGAGCACTAATGAAAAACTGTTTTTT
TRBD2	NA	TRBJ2-7	TRBV5-1	16	CASSLEAGAGSYEQYF	TGCGCCAGCAGCTTGGAAGCGGGGGCGGGTTCCTACGAGCAGTACTTC
NA	NA	TRBJ1-1	TRBV2	13	CASSGSRNTEAFF	TGTGCCAGCAGTGGGTCCAGGAACACTGAAGCTTTCTTT
TRBD1	NA	TRBJ1-2	TRBV2	14	CASSTGGRGYGYTF	TGTGCCAGCAGCACAGGGGGCAGGGGCTATGGCTACACCTTC
NA	few	TRBJ1-4	TRBV7-2	15	CASSARAGREEKLFF	TGTGCCAGCAGCGCTAGGGCAGGACGGGAAGAAAAACTGTTTTTT
TRBD1	NA	TRBJ1-1	TRBV10-3	13	CAIRADRATEAFF	TGTGCCATCAGGGCCGACAGGGCCACTGAAGCTTTCTTT
TRBD2	NA	TRBJ2-3	TRBV19	15	CATLRRGDGTDTQYF	TGTGCCACCCTTAGACGGGGGGATGGCACAGATACGCAGTATTTT
NA	NA	TRBJ2-2	TRBV4-3	14	CASSLDRGSGELFF	TGCGCCAGCAGCCTCGATCGGGGGAGTGGGGAGCTGTTTTTT
TRBD1	NA	TRBJ2-3	TRBV5-4	18	CASSFREGGRDRGDTQYF	TGTGCCAGCAGTTTCCGTGAAGGGGGCCGGGATAGAGGAGATACGCAGTATTTT
TRBD1	NA	TRBJ2-7	TRBV7-9	13	CASSGTGEYEQYF	TGTGCCAGCTCAGGGACAGGGGAGTACGAGCAGTACTTC
TRBD1	few	TRBJ2-1	TRBV13	17	CASNKYRQGSNNNEQFF	TGTGCCAGCAACAAATACCGACAGGGGTCGAACAACAATGAGCAGTTCTTC
NA	once	TRBJ1-2	TRBV5-8	15	CASSLDYIPNYGYTF	TGTGCCAGCAGCTTGGATTACATACCAAACTATGGCTACACCTTC
TRBD1	few	TRBJ1-5	TRBV7-9	17	CASSWSATGALNQPQHF	TGTGCCAGCAGCTGGTCGGCTACAGGGGCCCTCAATCAGCCCCAGCATTTT
NA	NA	TRBJ2-1	TRBV7-9	16	CASSPGSWGNKIEQFF	TGTGCCAGCAGCCCCGGGAGCTGGGGAAATAAAATAGAGCAGTTCTTC
TRBD1	few	TRBJ2-7	TRBV10-3	16	CAISETPGTGAYEQYF	TGTGCCATCAGTGAGACCCCAGGGACAGGGGCCTACGAGCAGTACTTC
TRBD1	NA	TRBJ1-1	TRBV13	13	CASSSDRAREAFF	TGTGCCAGCAGCTCGGACAGGGCAAGGGAAGCTTTCTTT
TRBD2	NA	TRBJ2-3	TRBV6-5	14	CATRGGRGTDTQYF	TGTGCCACCCGGGGGGGAAGGGGCACAGATACGCAGTATTTT
TRBD2	few	TRBJ2-6	TRBV4-2	17	CASSQSSGGSGANVLTF	TGTGCCAGCAGCCAAAGTAGCGGGGGCTCTGGGGCCAACGTCCTGACTTTC
NA	NA	TRBJ2-3	TRBV7-8	14	CASSQGRNTDTQYF	TGTGCCAGCAGCCAGGGGCGGAACACAGATACGCAGTATTTT
NA	NA	TRBJ2-7	TRBV7-9	12	CASSERGNEQYF	TGTGCCAGCAGTGAACGGGGGAACGAGCAGTACTTC